The 5 T cell receptor beta chains below come from one sample, sequenced in a study of cytomegalovirus exposure and HLA in healthy donors. It was with 60 Vbeta and 13 Jbeta primers that the PCR ran. Clones were sequenced by immunoSEQ multiplex PCR, and TCRdb holds only the in-frame ones, with some missing. The sample has 200,000 or so clones; about 80% are singletons. Sequenced sample: PBMCs. Receptors originate from a woman aged 18-29 years in good health and CMV-seropositive.

V and J are TRBV28 and TRBJ1-2; no clear D gene. The CDR3 is 11 amino acids. V was cut by 4 bases and J by 7 bases, with 7 bases left in between. Germline CDR1 and CDR2: MDHEN and SYDVKM. The CDR3 region is CASSSRRGYTF. The CDR3 DNA is TGTGCCAGCAGTTCCAGGCGTGGCTACACCTTC.

The J gene is TRBJ1-1, the V gene TRBV4-1, with D possibly TRBD1 on 5 matching bases. The CDR3 runs to 13 residues. Germline-derived CDR1 and CDR2 are MGHRA and YSYEKL. V lost 1 base and J lost 4, with 7 bases in between. CDR3 residues: CASSQAGVTEAFF. CDR3 DNA sequence: TGCGCCAGCAGCCAAGCGGGGGTCACTGAAGCTTTCTTT.

The chain carries TRBV5-4 and TRBJ1-1; the match to TRBD1 covers 8 bases. V was pared by 4 bases and J by 0 bases, with 8 bases of the junction left unmatched. The CDR3 consists of 16 residues. The germline gives CDR1 SGHNT, CDR2 YYREEE (reference sequence). Written as DNA, the CDR3 is TGTGCCAGCAGCCCCGGACAGGGAGGGATGAACACTGAAGCTTTCTTT. It codes for CASSPGQGGMNTEAFF.

As concerns this clone: Within the sample, other DNA sequences also encode this same CDR3. This rearrangement joins TRBV27 to TRBJ1-6; perhaps TRBD1 as D (5 bases). The CDR3 runs to 14 residues. Trimming pared 3 bases from V and 7 bases from J, leaving 10 bases between. CDR1 and CDR2 (germline): MNHEY, SMNVEV (reference sequence). CDR3 in amino acids: CASSFGQGNSPLHF. The CDR3 DNA reads as TGTGCCAGCAGTTTCGGTCAGGGAAATTCACCCCTCCACTTT.

The chain joins TRBV19 to TRBJ2-3, with 7 bases fitting TRBD1. J lost 5 bases, V lost 1 base, and 3 bases had no gene match. Germline assignment: CDR1 LNHDA and CDR2 SQIVND (reference sequence). This CDR3 is 14 amino acids long. As DNA, the CDR3 is TGTGCCAGTAGTATAGGGACAGGCCAAGATACGCAGTATTTT. As protein: CASSIGTGQDTQYF. Filled out from reference TRBV19 and TRBJ2-3, the complete variable domain reads DGGITQSPKYLFRKEGQNVTLSCEQNLNHDAMYWYRQDPGQGLRLIYYSQIVNDFQKGDIAEGYSVSREKKESFPLTVTSAQKNPTAFYLCASSIGTGQDTQYFGPGTRLTVL.